The clone carrying this T cell receptor delta chain is termed medium-sized. The entry originates in a study of gamma-delta chains in newborns, infants, children. TCRdb ran CATT on the reads. The sample lists 3,500 to 5,500 delta-chain clones, around 6.2% occurring once. Sequencing was done on a sample of blood. The clonotype originates from a child who was a newborn, infant or young child, either healthy, febrile or measles-vaccinated (not recorded which).

CDR3 amino acids: CACDTLGGLLTAQLFF. Here the CDR3 DNA reads TGTGCCTGTGACACCCTAGGGGGCCTTTTGACAGCACAACTCTTCTTT. The chain has TRDV2 and TRDJ2, with D maybe TRDD3 (5 bases). This CDR3 contains 16 residues. V shed 0 bases and J shed 1 base, with 11 bases lying between them. Germline values: CDR1 GEAIGNYY, CDR2 EKD.